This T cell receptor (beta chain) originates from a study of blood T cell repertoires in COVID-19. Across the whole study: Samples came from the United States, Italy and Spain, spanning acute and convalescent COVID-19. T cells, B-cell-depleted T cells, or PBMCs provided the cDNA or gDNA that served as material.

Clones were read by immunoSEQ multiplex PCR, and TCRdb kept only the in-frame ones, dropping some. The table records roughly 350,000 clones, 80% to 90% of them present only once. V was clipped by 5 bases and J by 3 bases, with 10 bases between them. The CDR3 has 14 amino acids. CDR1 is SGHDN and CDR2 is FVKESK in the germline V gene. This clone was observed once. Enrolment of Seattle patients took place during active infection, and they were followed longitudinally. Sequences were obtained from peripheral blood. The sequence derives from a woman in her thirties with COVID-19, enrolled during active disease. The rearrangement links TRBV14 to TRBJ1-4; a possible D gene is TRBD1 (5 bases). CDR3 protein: CASSRWGANEKLFF. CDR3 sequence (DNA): TGTGCCAGCAGCAGATGGGGGGCTAATGAAAAACTGTTTTTT.